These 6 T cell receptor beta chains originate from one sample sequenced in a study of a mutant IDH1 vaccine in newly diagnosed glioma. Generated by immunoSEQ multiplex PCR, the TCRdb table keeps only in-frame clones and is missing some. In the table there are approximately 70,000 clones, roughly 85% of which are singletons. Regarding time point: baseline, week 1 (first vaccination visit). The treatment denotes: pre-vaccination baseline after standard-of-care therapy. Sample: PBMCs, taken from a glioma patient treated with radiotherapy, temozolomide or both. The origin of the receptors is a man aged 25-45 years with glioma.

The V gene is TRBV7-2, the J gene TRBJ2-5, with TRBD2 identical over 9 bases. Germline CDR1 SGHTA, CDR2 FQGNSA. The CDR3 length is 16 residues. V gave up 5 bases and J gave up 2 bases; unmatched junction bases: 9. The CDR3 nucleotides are TGTGCCAGCAGCCCAGACTTGGCGGGGGGGCAAGAGACCCAGTACTTC. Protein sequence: CASSPDLAGGQETQYF.

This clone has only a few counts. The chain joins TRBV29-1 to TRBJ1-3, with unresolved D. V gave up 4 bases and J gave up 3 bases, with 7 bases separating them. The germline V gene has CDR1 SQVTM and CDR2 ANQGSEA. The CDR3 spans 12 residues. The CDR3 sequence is CSVGVVGNTIYF. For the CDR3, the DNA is TGCAGCGTTGGGGTGGTTGGAAACACCATATATTTT.

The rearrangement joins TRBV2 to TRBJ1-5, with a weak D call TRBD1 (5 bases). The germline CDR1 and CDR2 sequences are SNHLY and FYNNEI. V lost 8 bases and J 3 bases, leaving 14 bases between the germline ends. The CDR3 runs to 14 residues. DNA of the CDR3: TGTGCCAGCTCCCAGGGAGGTAACAATCAGCCCCAGCATTTT. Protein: CASSQGGNNQPQHF.

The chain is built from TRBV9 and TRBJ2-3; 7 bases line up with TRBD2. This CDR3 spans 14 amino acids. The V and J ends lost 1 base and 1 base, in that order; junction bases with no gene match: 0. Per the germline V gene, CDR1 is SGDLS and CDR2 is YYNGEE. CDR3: CASSVTSGTDTQYF. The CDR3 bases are TGTGCCAGCAGCGTAACTAGCGGCACAGATACGCAGTATTTT.

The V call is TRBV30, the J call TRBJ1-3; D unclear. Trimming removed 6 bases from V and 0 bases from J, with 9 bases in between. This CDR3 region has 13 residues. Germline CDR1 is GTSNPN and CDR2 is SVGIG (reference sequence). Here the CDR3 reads CACRSDSGNTIYF. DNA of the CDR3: TGTGCCTGTAGATCTGACTCTGGAAACACCATATATTTT.

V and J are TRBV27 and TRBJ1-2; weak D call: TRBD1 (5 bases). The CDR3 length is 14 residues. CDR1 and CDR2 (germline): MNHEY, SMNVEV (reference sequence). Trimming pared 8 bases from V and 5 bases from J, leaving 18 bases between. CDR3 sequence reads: CASASRAGPYGYTF. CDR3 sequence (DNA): TGTGCCAGCGCGTCCCGGGCAGGGCCATATGGCTACACCTTC.